The 10 T cell receptor beta chains below come from one sample, sequenced in a study of T cells in localized non-small cell lung cancer. Profiled with immunoSEQ multiplex PCR; TCRdb holds only in-frame clones, not every one. Seen here are roughly 86,000 clones, roughly 81% observed once, and the top ten hold over 2.5%. This sample comprised peripheral blood, obtained before any cancer treatment. The receptors here all came from a man aged 35-75 years with stage I lung adenocarcinoma.

This chain connects TRBV30 to TRBJ1-5, with D possibly TRBD1 on 5 matching bases. CDR3 length: 14 amino acids. V shed 2 bases and J shed 4 bases, with 12 bases lying between them. The germline gives CDR1 GTSNPN, CDR2 SVGIG (reference sequence). The CDR3 here is CAWSRGESNQPQHF. DNA of the CDR3: TGTGCCTGGAGTAGAGGGGAATCTAATCAGCCCCAGCATTTT.

This clone turned up a few times. The chain uses TRBV19 and TRBJ1-5, with D uncertain. The CDR3 extends over 13 amino acids. The V gene lost 2 bases and the J gene lost 7 bases, with 9 bases spanning the gap. CDR1 is LNHDA and CDR2 is SQIVND in the germline V gene (reference sequence). In nucleotides, the CDR3 is TGTGCCAGTAGTATACAGATAGGGCAGCCCCAGCATTTT. Its protein product is CASSIQIGQPQHF. The variable domain in full, with the rest retrieved from reference TRBV19 and TRBJ1-5, is DGGITQSPKYLFRKEGQNVTLSCEQNLNHDAMYWYRQDPGQGLRLIYYSQIVNDFQKGDIAEGYSVSREKKESFPLTVTSAQKNPTAFYLCASSIQIGQPQHFGDGTRLSIL.

The chain carries TRBV6-4 and TRBJ2-1; 7 bases match TRBD2. The CDR3 extends over 15 amino acids. The V gene's germline CDR1 is MRHNA and CDR2 SNTAGT. The trim removed 6 bases at V and 5 bases at J, leaving 10 bases unmatched. CDR3 protein: CASSRLGGSNNEQFF. The CDR3 bases are TGTGCCAGCAGCAGATTGGGGGGGAGCAACAATGAGCAGTTCTTC.

This clone has only one observation. The rearrangement joins TRBV19 to TRBJ2-7; no definite D call. Germline CDR1 reads LNHDA; CDR2 reads SQIVND (reference sequence). The CDR3 totals 14 residues. Deletions cut 3 bases from V and 5 bases from J, with 14 bases between. The DNA for the CDR3 is TGTGCCAGTAGTATTAGGTCGGATGGGAACGAGCAGTACTTC. It specifies CASSIRSDGNEQYF.

The chain joins TRBV7-9 to TRBJ1-1; 8 bases are a match to TRBD1. V was pared by 6 bases and J by 3 bases, with 3 bases of the junction left unmatched. Germline CDR1 SEHNR, CDR2 FQNEAQ (reference sequence). The CDR3 has 13 residues. The CDR3 protein is CASRLQGDTEAFF. CDR3 sequence (DNA): TGTGCCAGCAGATTACAGGGGGACACTGAAGCTTTCTTT.

This chain's CDR3 is CASSPPGIDTGELFF. In DNA, the CDR3 is TGTGCCAGCAGCCCCCCCGGGATCGACACCGGGGAGCTGTTTTTT. V and J are TRBV7-9 and TRBJ2-2; D is possibly TRBD2 (5 bases). Germline assignment: CDR1 SEHNR and CDR2 FQNEAQ (reference sequence). Trimming cost V 5 bases and J 3 bases, with 13 bases left between them. CDR3 length equals 15 residues.

The genes are TRBV29-1 and TRBJ2-7, with TRBD1 identical over 12 bases. The V and J ends lost 5 bases and 5 bases, in that order; junction bases with no gene match: 7. Per germline, CDR1 SQVTM and CDR2 ANQGSEA. The CDR3 is made up of 14 amino acids. The DNA of the CDR3 is TGCAGCGTTTATGCGGGACAGGGGGCCCACGAGCAGTACTTC. Translation gives CSVYAGQGAHEQYF.

The V gene is TRBV5-1, the J gene TRBJ2-5; D may be TRBD2 (5 bases). This CDR3 contains 15 residues. The V gene lost 1 base and the J gene lost 5 bases, with 15 bases spanning the gap. Germline CDR1 SGHRS, CDR2 YFSETQ. The CDR3 is CASSLNGGRGETQYF. CDR3 nucleotides: TGCGCCAGCAGCTTGAATGGAGGCCGAGGGGAGACCCAGTACTTC.

The V and J genes are TRBV5-6 and TRBJ1-3; a possible D gene is TRBD1 (5 bases). V was pared by 0 bases and J by 3 bases, with 7 bases between. CDR1 is SGHDT, CDR2 YYEEEE, per germline. This CDR3 is built from 14 residues. The CDR3, as DNA: TGTGCCAGCAGCTTGGGACAGCTTGGAAACACCATATATTTT. Translating it yields CASSLGQLGNTIYF. The entire variable domain, with the rest obtained from reference TRBV5-6 and TRBJ1-3, is as follows: DAGVTQSPTHLIKTRGQQVTLRCSPKSGHDTVSWYQQALGQGPQFIFQYYEEEERQRGNFPDRFSGHQFPNYSSELNVNALLLGDSALYLCASSLGQLGNTIYFGEGSWLTVV.

There are a few counts of this clone. The chain uses TRBV7-3 and TRBJ1-1; D is unresolved. The V end was cut by 3 bases, the J end by 0 bases, with 5 bases between. In germline, CDR1 is SGHTA, CDR2 FQGTGA. The CDR3 consists of 13 residues. The DNA for the CDR3 is TGTGCCAGCAGCTTCAGGATGAACACTGAAGCTTTCTTT. Translating gives CASSFRMNTEAFF.